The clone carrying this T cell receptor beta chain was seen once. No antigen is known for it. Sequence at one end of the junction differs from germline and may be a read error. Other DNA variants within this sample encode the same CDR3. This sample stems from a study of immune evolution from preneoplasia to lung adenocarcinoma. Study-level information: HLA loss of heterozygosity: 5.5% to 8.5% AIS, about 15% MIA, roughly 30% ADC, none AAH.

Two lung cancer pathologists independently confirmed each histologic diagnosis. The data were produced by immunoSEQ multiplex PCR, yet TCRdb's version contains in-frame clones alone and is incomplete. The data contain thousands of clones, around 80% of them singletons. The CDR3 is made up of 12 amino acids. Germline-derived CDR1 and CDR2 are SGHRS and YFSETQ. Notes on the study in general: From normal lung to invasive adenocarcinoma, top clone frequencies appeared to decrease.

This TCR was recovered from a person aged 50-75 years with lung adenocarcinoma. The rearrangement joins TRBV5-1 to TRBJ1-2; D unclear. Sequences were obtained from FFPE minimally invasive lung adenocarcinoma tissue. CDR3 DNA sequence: TGTGCCAGCAGTACCGGGGTTGAGGGCTACACCTTC. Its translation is CASSTGVEGYTF.